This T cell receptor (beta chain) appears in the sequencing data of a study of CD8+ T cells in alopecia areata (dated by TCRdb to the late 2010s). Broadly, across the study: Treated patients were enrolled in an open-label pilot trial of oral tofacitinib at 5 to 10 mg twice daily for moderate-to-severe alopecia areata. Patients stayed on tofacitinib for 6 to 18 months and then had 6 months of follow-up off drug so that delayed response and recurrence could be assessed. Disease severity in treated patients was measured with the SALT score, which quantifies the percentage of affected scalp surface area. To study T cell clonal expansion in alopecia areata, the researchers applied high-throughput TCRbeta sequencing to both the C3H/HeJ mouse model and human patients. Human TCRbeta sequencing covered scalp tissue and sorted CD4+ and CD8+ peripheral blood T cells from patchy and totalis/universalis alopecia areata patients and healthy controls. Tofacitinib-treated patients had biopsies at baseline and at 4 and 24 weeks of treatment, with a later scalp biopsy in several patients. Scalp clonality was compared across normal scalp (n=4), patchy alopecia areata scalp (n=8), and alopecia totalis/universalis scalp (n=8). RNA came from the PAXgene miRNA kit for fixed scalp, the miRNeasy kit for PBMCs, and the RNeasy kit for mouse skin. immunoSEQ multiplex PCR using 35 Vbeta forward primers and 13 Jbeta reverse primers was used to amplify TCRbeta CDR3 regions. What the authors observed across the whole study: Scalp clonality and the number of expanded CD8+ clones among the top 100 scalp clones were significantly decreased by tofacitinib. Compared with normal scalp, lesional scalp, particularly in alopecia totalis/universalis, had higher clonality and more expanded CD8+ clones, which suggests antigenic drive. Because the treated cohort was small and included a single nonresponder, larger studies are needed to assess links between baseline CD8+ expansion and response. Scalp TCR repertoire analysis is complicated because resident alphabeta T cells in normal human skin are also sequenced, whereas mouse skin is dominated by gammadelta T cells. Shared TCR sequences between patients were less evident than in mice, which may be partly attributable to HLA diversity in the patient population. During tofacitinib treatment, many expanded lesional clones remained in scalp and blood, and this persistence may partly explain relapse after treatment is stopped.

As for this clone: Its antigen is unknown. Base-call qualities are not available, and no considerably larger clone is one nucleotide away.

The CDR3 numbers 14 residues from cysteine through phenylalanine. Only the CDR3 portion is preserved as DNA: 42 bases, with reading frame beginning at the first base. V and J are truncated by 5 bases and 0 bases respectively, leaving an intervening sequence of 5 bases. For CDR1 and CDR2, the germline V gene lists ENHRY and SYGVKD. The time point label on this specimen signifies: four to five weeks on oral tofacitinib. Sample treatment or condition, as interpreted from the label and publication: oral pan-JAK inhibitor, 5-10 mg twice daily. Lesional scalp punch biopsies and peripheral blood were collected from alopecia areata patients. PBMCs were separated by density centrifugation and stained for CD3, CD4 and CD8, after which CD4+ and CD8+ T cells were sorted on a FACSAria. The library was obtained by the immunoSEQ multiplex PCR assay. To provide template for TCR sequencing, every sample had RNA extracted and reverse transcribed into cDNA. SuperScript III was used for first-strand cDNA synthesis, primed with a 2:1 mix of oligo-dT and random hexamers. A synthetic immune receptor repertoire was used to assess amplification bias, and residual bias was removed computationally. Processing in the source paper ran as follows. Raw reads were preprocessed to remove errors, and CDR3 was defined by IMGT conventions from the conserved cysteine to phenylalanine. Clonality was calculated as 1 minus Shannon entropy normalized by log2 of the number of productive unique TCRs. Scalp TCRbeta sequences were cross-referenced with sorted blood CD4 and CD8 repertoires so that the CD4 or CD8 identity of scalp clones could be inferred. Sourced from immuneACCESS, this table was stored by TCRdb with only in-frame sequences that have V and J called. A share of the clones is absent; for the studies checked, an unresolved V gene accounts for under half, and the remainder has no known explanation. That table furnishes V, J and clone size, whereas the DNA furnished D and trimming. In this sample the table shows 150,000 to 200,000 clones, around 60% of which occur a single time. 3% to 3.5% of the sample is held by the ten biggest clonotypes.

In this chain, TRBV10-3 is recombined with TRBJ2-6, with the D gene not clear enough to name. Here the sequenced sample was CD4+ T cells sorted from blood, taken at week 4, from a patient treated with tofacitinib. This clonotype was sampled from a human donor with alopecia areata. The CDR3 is CAISPVSGANVLTF. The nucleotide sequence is TGTGCCATCAGTCCCGTCTCTGGGGCCAACGTCCTGACTTTC.